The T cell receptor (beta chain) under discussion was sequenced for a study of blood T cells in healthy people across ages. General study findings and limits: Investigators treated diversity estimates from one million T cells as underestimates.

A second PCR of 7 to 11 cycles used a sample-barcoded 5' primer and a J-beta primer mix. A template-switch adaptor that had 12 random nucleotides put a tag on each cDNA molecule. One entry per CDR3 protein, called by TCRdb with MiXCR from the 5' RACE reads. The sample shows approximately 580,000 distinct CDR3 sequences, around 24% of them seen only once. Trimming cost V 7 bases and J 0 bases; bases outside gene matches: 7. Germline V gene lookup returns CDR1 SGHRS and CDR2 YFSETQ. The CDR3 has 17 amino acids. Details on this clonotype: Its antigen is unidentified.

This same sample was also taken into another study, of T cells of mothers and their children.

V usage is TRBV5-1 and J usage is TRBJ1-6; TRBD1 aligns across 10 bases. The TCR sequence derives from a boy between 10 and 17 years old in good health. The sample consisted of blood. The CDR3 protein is CASGEDRGSSYNSPLHF. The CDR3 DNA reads TGCGCCAGCGGAGAGGACAGGGGGAGCTCCTATAATTCACCCCTCCACTTT.